These T cell receptor beta chains were read from a single sample in a study of blood T cell repertoires in COVID-19. Using immunoSEQ multiplex PCR, the repertoire was profiled, and TCRdb retains in-frame clones only, with some absent. The data show 200,000 to 300,000 clones, about 88% seen once. Source material: peripheral blood. The receptors stem from a woman aged 40 to 55 who had recovered from COVID-19. CDR3s leave out the opening cysteine and the closing phenylalanine or tryptophan. Size values are once, few and many counts, or a class for expanded clones, and some rows have none.

once | TRBV15 | ATSRDPDSSYNEQF
. | TRBV5-1 | ASSLGATGTGVSDEQF
few | TRBV7-9 | ANPGAEGGYT
. | TRBV30 | AWSVPLRAEAF
. | TRBV6-6 | ASGRGLGDTIY
. | TRBV6-2/TRBV6-3 | ASSYGSTGYHGELF
. | TRBV3-1/TRBV3-2 | ASSQSRTGSPLH
. | TRBV6-4 | ASAPGGARTEAF
. | TRBV19 | ASSIDLRTGAKNIQY
. | TRBV18 | ASRAGNSGNTIY
. | TRBV7-9 | ASSSGSSNEKLF
. | TRBV5-1 | ASSPGQGKQETQY
. | TRBV29-1 | SVGGGETQY
. | TRBV30 | AWRATGGAQPQH
. | TRBV5-1 | ASSPGLAGVSTQY
. | TRBV12-2 | ASRLSRGETQY
. | TRBV7-9 | ASSSAFGTLHQPQH
once | TRBV5-1 | ASSLGTTDTQY
. | TRBV5-8 | ASSPLGQGVSGNTIY
once | TRBV4-2 | ASSQVGDSDYGYT
. | TRBV13 | ASSLSTQPQH